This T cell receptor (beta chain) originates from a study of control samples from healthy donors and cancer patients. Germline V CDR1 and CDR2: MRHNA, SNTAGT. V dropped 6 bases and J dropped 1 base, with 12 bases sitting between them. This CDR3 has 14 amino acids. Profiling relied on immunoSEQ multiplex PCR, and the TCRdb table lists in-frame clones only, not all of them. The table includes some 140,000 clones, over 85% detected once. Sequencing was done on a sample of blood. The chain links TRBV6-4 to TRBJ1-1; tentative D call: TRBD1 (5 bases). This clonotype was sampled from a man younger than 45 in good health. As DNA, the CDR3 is TGTGCCAGCAGACGGGACCCAGCGAACACTGAAGCTTTCTTT. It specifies CASRRDPANTEAFF.